A single T cell receptor beta chain is shown here with its context. This clone came up a few times. What antigen it recognizes has not been identified. No qualities accompany the bases; no much larger clone lies one base away. TCRbeta CDR3 regions were amplified from genomic DNA by means of the immunoSEQ Assay, a bias-controlled multiplex PCR. The authors processed their data as follows. The number of nucleated cells in each sample was estimated from the amplification of reference gene primers within the assay. To quantify the absolute abundance of each unique TCRbeta CDR3 rearrangement, sequence reads were collapsed and filtered. For each sample, productive Simpson clonality was calculated by taking the square root of Simpson's diversity index across productive rearrangements. TCRdb provides this immuneACCESS table in a form limited to in-frame rearrangements. Some clones are lacking; in checked studies, under half of them reflect an unresolved V gene, and why the rest are absent is not known. The V and J calls and clone size are taken from that table; D and trimming were inferred from the DNA. In this sample the table shows under 200,000 clones, over 80% of which occur a single time. The ten largest clones add up to about an eighth of the sample.

This specimen belongs to a study of blood T cell repertoires in COVID-19 (TCRdb year 2020). In the study overall: Collaborator samples came from the United States, Italy and Spain and covered acute and convalescent phases of COVID-19. The prospective study material was composed of cDNA or gDNA derived from T cells, B-cell-depleted T cells, or PBMCs. The dataset comprised deeply sampled blood TCRbeta repertoires from subjects exposed to, actively infected with, or recovered from COVID-19. The repertoires were released in a freely available public database intended as a resource for research on the immune response to SARS-CoV-2. The samples were drawn from two sources: the first 160 participants of the ongoing ImmuneRACE study, and 950 to 1,500 subjects contributed by 6 global collaborators. The sample metadata nearly always contained a de-identified subject ID, COVID-19 status, age in years and sex. HLA class I and class II types, where available, came from metadata supplied by the sample provider rather than from assay-based typing.

General study outcomes and caveats: The amount of clinical and demographic metadata varied by source and participant and was provided uncurated.

CDR1 MNHEY and CDR2 SMNVEV were looked up in the germline V gene (reference sequence). The cysteine opens and the phenylalanine closes a CDR3 of 14 amino acids. The entry retains the CDR3 DNA only, 42 bases that are in frame from base 1. Trimming takes 8 bases from V and 8 bases from J, and the germline ends sit 21 bases apart. In the prospective study, participants were about 18 to 90 years old, resided in 24 geographic areas of the United States, and were enrolled through a virtual design. Cohort assignment in the prospective study relied on participant-reported clinical history from a screening survey and a study questionnaire. Recovered participants in ImmuneRACE Cohort 3 were defined by two consecutive negative NP/OP PCR tests, clearance by a healthcare professional, or resolution of symptoms. Mobile phlebotomists in the prospective study collected whole blood, serum and a nasopharyngeal or oropharyngeal swab from every participant. Over a roughly 2-month period, participants in the prospective study had the option of providing additional blood draws and questionnaires. Before DNA extraction, prospective study blood samples were shipped either frozen or at room temperature.

This receptor chain uses TRBV27 and TRBJ1-2; the best D guess is TRBD1, with 5 bases matching. The source material was PBMCs or T cells enriched from blood (not recorded which). The receptor comes from an older woman who had recovered from COVID-19. The nucleotide sequence reads as follows: TGTGCCAGCTCACAGGCCGCGGATCTTCGGGGCTACACCTTC. This translates into CASSQAADLRGYTF.